The entry below gives a single T cell receptor beta chain sequence along with its context. From the RT-PCR reads, TCRdb called clonotypes with MiXCR, one entry per CDR3 protein. The sample yields some 960,000 distinct CDR3 sequences, about a sixth seen once. The entry originates in a study of patients and donors after allogeneic stem cell transplantation. The CDR3 has 11 amino acids. With 6 bases removed from V and 4 bases from J, the gap between germline ends came to 7 bases. Germline CDR1 is MNHEY and CDR2 is SVGAGI. Sequencing input: blood, either unsorted or a sorted T cell fraction (not recorded which). The clonotype comes from a human donor who was either an allogeneic HSCT recipient or a stem cell or donor lymphocyte infusion donor (not recorded which). It is not recorded whose cells these are; they may come from a transplant donor. The J gene is TRBJ2-7, the V gene TRBV6-5; D gene unclear. This CDR3 reads CASRVRYEQYF. In nucleotides, the CDR3 is TGTGCCAGCAGGGTCCGTTACGAGCAGTACTTC.